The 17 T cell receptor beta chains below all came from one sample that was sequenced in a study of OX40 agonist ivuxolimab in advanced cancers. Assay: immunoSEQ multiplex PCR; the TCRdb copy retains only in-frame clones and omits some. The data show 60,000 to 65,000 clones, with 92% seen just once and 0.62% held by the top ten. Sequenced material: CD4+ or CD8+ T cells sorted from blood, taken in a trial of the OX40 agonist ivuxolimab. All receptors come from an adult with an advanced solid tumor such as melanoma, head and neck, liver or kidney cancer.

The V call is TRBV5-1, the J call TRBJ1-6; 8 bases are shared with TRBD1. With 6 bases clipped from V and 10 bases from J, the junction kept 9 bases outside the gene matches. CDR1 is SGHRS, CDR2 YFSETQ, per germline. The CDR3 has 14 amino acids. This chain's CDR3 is CASTPDREGSPLHF. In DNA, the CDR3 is TGCGCCAGCACCCCGGACAGGGAAGGGTCACCCCTCCACTTT.

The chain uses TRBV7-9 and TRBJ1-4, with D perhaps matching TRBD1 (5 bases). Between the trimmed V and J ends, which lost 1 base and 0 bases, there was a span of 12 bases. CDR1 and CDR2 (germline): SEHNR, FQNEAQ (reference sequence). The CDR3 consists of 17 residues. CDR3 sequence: CASSLGDSPSTNEKLFF. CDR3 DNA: TGTGCCAGCAGCTTAGGGGACTCCCCCTCAACTAATGAAAAACTGTTTTTT.

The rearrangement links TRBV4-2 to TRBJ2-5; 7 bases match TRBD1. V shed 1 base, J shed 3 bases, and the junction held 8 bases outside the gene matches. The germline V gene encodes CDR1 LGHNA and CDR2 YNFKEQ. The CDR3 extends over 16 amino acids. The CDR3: CASSQGGTVNEETQYF. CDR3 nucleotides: TGTGCCAGCAGCCAAGGAGGGACAGTGAACGAAGAGACCCAGTACTTC.

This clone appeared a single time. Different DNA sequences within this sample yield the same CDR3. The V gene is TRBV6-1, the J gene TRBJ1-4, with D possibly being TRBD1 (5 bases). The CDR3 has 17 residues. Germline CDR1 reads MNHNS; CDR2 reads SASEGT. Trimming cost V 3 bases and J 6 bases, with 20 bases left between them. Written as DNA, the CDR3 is TGTGCCAGCAGTGAGGGGGGTTATGGTGTTAACCATGAAAAACTGTTTTTT. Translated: CASSEGGYGVNHEKLFF.

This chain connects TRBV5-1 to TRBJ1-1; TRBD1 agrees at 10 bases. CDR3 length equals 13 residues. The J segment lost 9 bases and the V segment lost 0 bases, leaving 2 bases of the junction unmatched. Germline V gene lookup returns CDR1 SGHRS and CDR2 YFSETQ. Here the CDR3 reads CASSLATGGKAFF. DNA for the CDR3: TGCGCCAGCAGCTTGGCGACAGGGGGCAAAGCTTTCTTT.

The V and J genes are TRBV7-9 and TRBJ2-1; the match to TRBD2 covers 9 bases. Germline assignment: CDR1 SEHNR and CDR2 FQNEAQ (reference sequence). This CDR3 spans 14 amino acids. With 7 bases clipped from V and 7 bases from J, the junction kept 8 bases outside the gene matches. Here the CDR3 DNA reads TGTGCCAGCACGCAGGGGCTAGCGGGGAATGAGCAGTTCTTC. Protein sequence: CASTQGLAGNEQFF.

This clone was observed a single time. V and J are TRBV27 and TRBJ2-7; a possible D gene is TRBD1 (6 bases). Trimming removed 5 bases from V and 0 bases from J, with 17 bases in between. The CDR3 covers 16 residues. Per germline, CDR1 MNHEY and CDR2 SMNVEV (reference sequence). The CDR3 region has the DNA TGTGCCAGCAGTCAGATCCGGACAGCTAGCTCCTACGAGCAGTACTTC. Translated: CASSQIRTASSYEQYF.

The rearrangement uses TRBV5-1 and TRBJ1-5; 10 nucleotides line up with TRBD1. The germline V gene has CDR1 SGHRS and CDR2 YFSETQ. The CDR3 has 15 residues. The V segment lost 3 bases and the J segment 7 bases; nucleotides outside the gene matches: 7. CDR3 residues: CASSWGQGLNQPQHF. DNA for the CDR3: TGCGCCAGCAGCTGGGGACAGGGGCTCAACCAGCCCCAGCATTTT.

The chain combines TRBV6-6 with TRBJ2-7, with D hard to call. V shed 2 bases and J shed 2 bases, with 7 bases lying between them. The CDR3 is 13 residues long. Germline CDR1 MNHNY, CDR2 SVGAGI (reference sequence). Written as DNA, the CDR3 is TGTGCCAGCAGTTACCCCAATGCCTACGAGCAGTACTTC. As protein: CASSYPNAYEQYF.

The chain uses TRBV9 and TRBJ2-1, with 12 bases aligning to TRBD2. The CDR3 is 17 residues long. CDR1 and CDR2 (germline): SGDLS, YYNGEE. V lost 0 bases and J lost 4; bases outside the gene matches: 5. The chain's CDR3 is CASSVGASGRGYNEQFF. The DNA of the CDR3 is TGTGCCAGCAGCGTAGGGGCTAGCGGGAGGGGATACAATGAGCAGTTCTTC.

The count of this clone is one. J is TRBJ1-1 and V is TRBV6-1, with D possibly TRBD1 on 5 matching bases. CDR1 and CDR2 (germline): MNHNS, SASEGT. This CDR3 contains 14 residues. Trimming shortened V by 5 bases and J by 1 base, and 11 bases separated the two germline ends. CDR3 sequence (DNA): TGTGCCAGCAGTTTAACCCAGGGGAACACTGAAGCTTTCTTT. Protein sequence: CASSLTQGNTEAFF.

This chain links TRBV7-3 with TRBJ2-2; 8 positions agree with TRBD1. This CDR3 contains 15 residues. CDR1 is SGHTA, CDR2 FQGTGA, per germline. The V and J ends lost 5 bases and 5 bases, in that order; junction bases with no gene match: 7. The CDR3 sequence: CASSPTGAETGELFF. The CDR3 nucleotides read TGTGCCAGCAGCCCGACAGGGGCGGAGACCGGGGAGCTGTTTTTT.

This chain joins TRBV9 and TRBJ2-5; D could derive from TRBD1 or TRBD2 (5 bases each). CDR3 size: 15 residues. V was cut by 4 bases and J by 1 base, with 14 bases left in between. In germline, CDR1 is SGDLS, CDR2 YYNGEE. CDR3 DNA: TGTGCCAGCAGCCCCGGGGCGGGCAGCCAAGAGACCCAGTACTTC. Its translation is CASSPGAGSQETQYF.

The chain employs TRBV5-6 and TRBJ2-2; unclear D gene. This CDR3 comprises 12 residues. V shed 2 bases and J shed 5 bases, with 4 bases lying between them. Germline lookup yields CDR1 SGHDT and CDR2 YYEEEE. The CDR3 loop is CASSLETGELFF. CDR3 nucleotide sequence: TGTGCCAGCAGCTTAGAGACCGGGGAGCTGTTTTTT.

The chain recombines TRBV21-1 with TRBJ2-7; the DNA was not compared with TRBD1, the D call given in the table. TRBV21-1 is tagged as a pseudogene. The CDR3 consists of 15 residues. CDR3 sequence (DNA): TGTGCCAGCAGCAAGGGGACAGGGAGATCCTACGAGCAGTACTTC. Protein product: CASSKGTGRSYEQYF.

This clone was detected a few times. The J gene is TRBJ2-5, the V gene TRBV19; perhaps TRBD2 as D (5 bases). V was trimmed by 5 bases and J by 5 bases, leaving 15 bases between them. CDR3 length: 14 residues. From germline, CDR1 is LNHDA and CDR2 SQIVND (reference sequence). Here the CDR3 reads CASSRTHSVETQYF. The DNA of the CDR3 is TGTGCCAGTAGTCGGACCCATAGCGTGGAGACCCAGTACTTC.

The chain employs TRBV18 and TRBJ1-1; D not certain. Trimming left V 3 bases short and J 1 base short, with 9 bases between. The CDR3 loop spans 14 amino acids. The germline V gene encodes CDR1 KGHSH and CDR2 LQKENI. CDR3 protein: CASSPNGENTEAFF. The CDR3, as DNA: TGTGCCAGCTCACCTAACGGGGAGAACACTGAAGCTTTCTTT.